This TCR beta chain was identified during a study of blood T cell repertoires in COVID-19. Patients from Seattle were sampled longitudinally, starting during active infection. Clones were sequenced by immunoSEQ multiplex PCR, and TCRdb holds only the in-frame ones, with some missing. This table holds hundreds of thousands of clones, roughly 87% found once. CDR1 and CDR2 (germline): GTSNPN, SVGIG (reference sequence). With 0 bases removed from V and 7 bases from J, the gap between germline ends came to 6 bases. The CDR3 length is 11 residues. The chain carries TRBV30 and TRBJ1-1; D is undetermined. Sequenced material: peripheral blood. The sequence was obtained from a man aged 18-30 years with COVID-19, enrolled during active disease. The CDR3 coding sequence is TGTGCCTGGAGTGTACAAGATGAAGCTTTCTTT. Translated: CAWSVQDEAFF. Looking up the rest from reference TRBV30 and TRBJ1-1 gives the full variable domain: SQTIHQWPATLVQPVGSPLSLECTVEGTSNPNLYWYRQAAGRGLQLLFYSVGIGQISSEVPQNLSASRPQDRQFILSSKKLLLSDSGFYLCAWSVQDEAFFGQGTRLTVV.